One and the same sample provided the 30 T cell receptor beta chains below, sequenced in a study of OX40 agonist ivuxolimab in advanced cancers. The repertoire was sequenced with immunoSEQ multiplex PCR; TCRdb's copy has only in-frame clones and lacks some. The data contain approximately 74,000 clones, roughly 82% of them seen just once; the ten biggest clones take up less than 6%. The source was CD4+ or CD8+ T cells sorted from blood, collected in a trial of the OX40 agonist ivuxolimab. These receptors were taken from an adult with an advanced solid tumor such as melanoma, head and neck, liver or kidney cancer.

This chain links TRBV2 with TRBJ2-7; D possibly uses TRBD1 or TRBD2 (5 bases each). Germline CDR1 is SNHLY and CDR2 is FYNNEI. This CDR3 is built from 14 residues. Trimming left V 5 bases short and J 2 bases short, with 13 bases between. This chain's CDR3 is CASSSGRPPYEQYF. CDR3 in DNA: TGTGCCAGCAGTTCGGGACGCCCGCCCTACGAGCAGTACTTC.

The chain links TRBV4-3 to TRBJ2-1; TRBD2 might be the D (7 bases). The CDR3 spans 18 residues. Germline-derived CDR1 and CDR2 are LGHNA and YSLEER. With 4 bases removed from V and 1 base from J, the gap between germline ends came to 20 bases. This CDR3 is CASSPFLGAGASYNEQFF. Written as DNA, the CDR3 is TGCGCCAGCAGCCCCTTCCTTGGGGCGGGGGCTTCCTACAATGAGCAGTTCTTC.

This rearrangement joins TRBV21-1 to TRBJ1-6; TRBD1 is the table's D call, not checked against the DNA. TRBV21-1 is assigned pseudogene status. The CDR3 runs to 14 residues. CDR3 amino acids: CARGSGQGHSPLHF. The CDR3 nucleotides are TGTGCCAGAGGGTCCGGACAGGGGCATTCACCCCTCCACTTT.

J is TRBJ1-5 and V is TRBV18, with D unclear. The CDR3 extends over 12 amino acids. Trimming left V 8 bases short and J 0 bases short, with 5 bases between. Germline CDR1 KGHSH, CDR2 LQKENI. CDR3 in DNA: TGTGCCAGCCATGTTAGCAATCAGCCCCAGCATTTT. It specifies CASHVSNQPQHF.

The chain recombines TRBV5-1 with TRBJ2-5, with TRBD2 identical over 7 bases. The CDR3 loop spans 14 amino acids. Germline values: CDR1 SGHRS, CDR2 YFSETQ. V shed 5 bases, J shed 5 bases, and the junction held 9 bases outside the gene matches. The chain's CDR3 is CASRDRLAGETQYF. The CDR3, as DNA: TGCGCCAGCAGAGATAGACTAGCAGGGGAGACCCAGTACTTC.

V gene TRBV5-1 combines with J gene TRBJ2-2; TRBD1 or TRBD2 may be the D gene (5 bases each). V was pared by 4 bases and J by 6 bases, with 10 bases between. The CDR3 runs to 13 residues. Germline V gives CDR1 SGHRS, CDR2 YFSETQ. CDR3 sequence (DNA): TGCGCCAGCAGCCTAGAGGGGTCCGGGGAGCTGTTTTTT. Its protein product is CASSLEGSGELFF.

The genes are TRBV10-3 and TRBJ2-4; D not resolved. V was clipped by 10 bases and J by 7 bases, with 20 bases between them. CDR1 is ENHRY and CDR2 is SYGVKD in the germline V gene. This CDR3 contains 14 residues. The CDR3 sequence is CASTTGPPGNIQYF. The CDR3 DNA is TGTGCCAGCACCACGGGCCCTCCTGGGAACATTCAGTACTTC.

This clone was seen once. CDR3: CASSSRPPSGGGPNEQFF. In DNA form, the CDR3 reads TGCGCCAGCAGCTCTCGACCCCCTAGCGGGGGGGGCCCTAATGAGCAGTTCTTC. The chain recombines TRBV5-1 with TRBJ2-1, with 12 bases identical to TRBD2. The CDR3 totals 18 residues. The germline V gene has CDR1 SGHRS and CDR2 YFSETQ. V lost 3 bases to trimming and J lost 7 bases; unmatched junction nucleotides: 14.

The V and J genes are TRBV11-2 and TRBJ2-5, with 12 bases that match TRBD2. The length of the CDR3 is 16 residues. In germline, CDR1 is SGHAT, CDR2 FQNNGV. V was clipped by 4 bases and J by 6 bases; unmatched bases: 9. The CDR3 coding sequence is TGTGCCAGCAGCTCGCTAGCGGGGGGGCCCTCGAAGACCCAGTACTTC. This translates into CASSSLAGGPSKTQYF.

This chain uses TRBV18 with TRBJ1-1; 8 bases agree with TRBD1. Trimming took 3 bases from V and 4 from J; bases not matched to a gene: 7. The germline CDR1 and CDR2 sequences are KGHSH and LQKENI. This CDR3 is built from 15 residues. Written as DNA, the CDR3 is TGTGCCAGCTCACCGGACAGGGCAGGAGGCACTGAAGCTTTCTTT. Amino acid sequence: CASSPDRAGGTEAFF.

The chain employs TRBV27 and TRBJ2-2; D is perhaps TRBD1 (5 bases). Germline assignment: CDR1 MNHEY and CDR2 SMNVEV (reference sequence). The CDR3 is made up of 14 amino acids. Trimming took off 6 bases at V and 0 bases at J, with 8 bases between the two ends. The CDR3 DNA is TGTGCCAGCAGGACAGATTCGAACACCGGGGAGCTGTTTTTT. It yields the protein CASRTDSNTGELFF.

The chain recombines TRBV5-5 with TRBJ2-7; 10 bases line up with TRBD2. The V gene's germline CDR1 is SGHKS and CDR2 YYEKEE (reference sequence). Unmatched junction bases numbered 14, after V lost 3 bases and J lost 2 bases. CDR3 size: 18 residues. CDR3 nucleotide sequence: TGTGCCAGCAGCTCCAGGACTAGCGGAGTGGGGTTGACCTACGAGCAGTACTTC. It codes for CASSSRTSGVGLTYEQYF.

J is TRBJ1-6 and V is TRBV2, with D perhaps TRBD1 (5 bases). V was pared by 6 bases and J by 7 bases, with 16 bases between. The germline CDR1 and CDR2 sequences are SNHLY and FYNNEI. This CDR3 has 15 residues. The CDR3 nucleotides are TGTGCCAGCAGACCTTCGACAGTAGGAAATTCACCCCTCCACTTT. As protein: CASRPSTVGNSPLHF.

The J gene is TRBJ1-2, the V gene TRBV6-1; D is ambiguous. Trimming took off 1 base at V and 2 bases at J, with 5 bases between the two ends. From germline, CDR1 is MNHNS and CDR2 SASEGT. The CDR3 totals 13 residues. The CDR3 DNA is TGTGCCAGCAGTGAAGGGTTGAACTATGGCTACACCTTC. Residues: CASSEGLNYGYTF.

The genes are TRBV7-9 and TRBJ2-5; 13 nucleotides line up with TRBD2. This CDR3 contains 16 residues. With 5 bases clipped from V and 4 bases from J, the junction kept 7 bases outside the gene matches. Germline V gives CDR1 SEHNR, CDR2 FQNEAQ (reference sequence). Here the CDR3 DNA reads TGTGCCAGCAGCAAACTAGCGGGAGGGCCCTTAGAGACCCAGTACTTC. It codes for CASSKLAGGPLETQYF.

V is TRBV5-6 and J is TRBJ1-4; TRBD1 matches at 9 bases. This CDR3 region has 16 residues. Germline trimming cut 1 base from V and 3 bases from J; bases unmatched to any gene: 4. Germline values: CDR1 SGHDT, CDR2 YYEEEE. The CDR3 region has the DNA TGTGCCAGCAGCTTGTTACGGACAGGGGCTAATGAAAAACTGTTTTTT. Residues: CASSLLRTGANEKLFF. Using reference TRBV5-6 and TRBJ1-4 for the parts outside the CDR3, the full variable domain is DAGVTQSPTHLIKTRGQQVTLRCSPKSGHDTVSWYQQALGQGPQFIFQYYEEEERQRGNFPDRFSGHQFPNYSSELNVNALLLGDSALYLCASSLLRTGANEKLFFGSGTQLSVL.

This clone was detected a few times. This specimen includes other DNA sequences encoding the same CDR3. V usage is TRBV5-1 and J usage is TRBJ1-3, with 7 bases lining up with TRBD1. The V gene end was trimmed by 4 bases and the J gene end by 0 bases; junction bases not matched to a gene: 4. Germline CDR1 reads SGHRS; CDR2 reads YFSETQ. CDR3 length equals 15 residues. The CDR3 DNA follows: TGCGCCAGCAGCGGGGGGGACAGCTCTGGAAACACCATATATTTT. Its protein product is CASSGGDSSGNTIYF.

The chain joins TRBV19 to TRBJ1-1, with 9 nucleotides matching TRBD1. Germline trimming cut 3 bases from V and 8 bases from J; bases unmatched to any gene: 7. Germline values: CDR1 LNHDA, CDR2 SQIVND (reference sequence). CDR3 length: 14 residues. CDR3 DNA: TGTGCCAGTAGTATTCGGGACAGGGAGAAAGAAGCTTTCTTT. Its protein product is CASSIRDREKEAFF.

The chain couples TRBV5-1 to TRBJ2-1, with D hard to call. The V end was cut by 1 base, the J end by 3 bases, with 14 bases between. The CDR3 loop spans 16 amino acids. Germline CDR1 reads SGHRS; CDR2 reads YFSETQ. The CDR3 nucleotides are TGCGCCAGCAGCTTGTATTCGGAGCAGGACTACAATGAGCAGTTCTTC. Its protein product is CASSLYSEQDYNEQFF.

This chain joins TRBV4-3 and TRBJ2-3; 13 nucleotides align to TRBD2. Germline CDR1 reads LGHNA; CDR2 reads YSLEER. V lost 4 bases to trimming and J lost 7 bases; unmatched junction nucleotides: 11. This CDR3 has 17 residues. The CDR3 protein is CASSLSGTSGEINTQYF. In DNA form, the CDR3 reads TGCGCCAGCAGCCTCAGCGGGACTAGCGGGGAGATTAATACGCAGTATTTT.

V and J are TRBV6-5 and TRBJ1-4; D unresolved. The CDR3 length is 14 residues. Looked up from germline, CDR1 is MNHEY and CDR2 is SVGAGI. Trimming pared 6 bases from V and 4 bases from J, leaving 12 bases between. The CDR3 nucleotides read TGTGCCAGCAGCTTGTCAGGCCTTAATGAAAAACTGTTTTTT. It translates to CASSLSGLNEKLFF.

The chain couples TRBV29-1 to TRBJ2-5, with D possibly being TRBD2 (5 bases). In germline, CDR1 is SQVTM, CDR2 ANQGSEA. The V end lost 7 bases, the J end lost 1 base, and 22 bases lay between the germline ends. The CDR3 contains 16 residues. CDR3: CSAPAIGGRIQETQYF. The CDR3 DNA follows: TGCAGCGCCCCGGCCATAGGCGGGCGTATCCAAGAGACCCAGTACTTC.

The chain couples TRBV11-2 to TRBJ2-5; 9 positions match TRBD1. Trimming removed 3 bases from V and 3 bases from J; junction bases left unmatched: 8. The CDR3 extends over 16 amino acids. CDR1 and CDR2 from the germline V gene are SGHAT and FQNNGV. The CDR3 is CASSFGTTGGEETQYF. As DNA, the CDR3 is TGTGCCAGCAGCTTCGGAACCACAGGGGGCGAAGAGACCCAGTACTTC. Filled out from reference TRBV11-2 and TRBJ2-5, the complete variable domain reads EAGVAQSPRYKIIEKRQSVAFWCNPISGHATLYWYQQILGQGPKLLIQFQNNGVVDDSQLPKDRFSAERLKGVDSTLKIQPAKLEDSAVYLCASSFGTTGGEETQYFGPGTRLLVL.

This chain joins TRBV5-8 and TRBJ1-1, with D possibly matching TRBD1 (5 bases). The germline V gene encodes CDR1 SGHTS and CDR2 YDEGEE. The CDR3 length is 15 residues. Trimming took off 4 bases at V and 2 bases at J, with 15 bases between the two ends. CDR3 protein: CASSETGTVNTEAFF. CDR3 nucleotides: TGTGCCAGCAGCGAGACCGGGACGGTCAACACTGAAGCTTTCTTT.

In its sample, this clone was seen a few times. The V gene is TRBV28, the J gene TRBJ1-1; no definite D call. V lost 5 bases and J 11 bases, leaving 15 bases between the germline ends. Germline V lookup: CDR1 MDHEN, CDR2 SYDVKM. The CDR3 has 12 residues. CDR3 loop: CASSPSPLRAFF. In DNA form, the CDR3 reads TGTGCCAGCAGTCCCTCCCCACTGAGGGCTTTCTTT. Filled out from reference TRBV28 and TRBJ1-1, the complete variable domain reads DVKVTQSSRYLVKRTGEKVFLECVQDMDHENMFWYRQDPGLGLRLIYFSYDVKMKEKGDIPEGYSVSREKKERFSLILESASTNQTSMYLCASSPSPLRAFFGQGTRLTVV.

The genes are TRBV4-2 and TRBJ2-6; D is unclear. CDR1 is LGHNA, CDR2 YNFKEQ, per germline. V gave up 4 bases and J gave up 0 bases, with 10 bases separating them. The CDR3 totals 16 residues. The CDR3 protein is CASSPDRYSGANVLTF. The CDR3 DNA follows: TGTGCCAGCAGCCCCGACCGATACTCTGGGGCCAACGTCCTGACTTTC.

The CDR3 coding sequence is TGCGCCAGCAGCTTGGCCCCTCTAGCCAAAAACATTCAGTACTTC. It translates to CASSLAPLAKNIQYF. The chain employs TRBV5-1 and TRBJ2-4; no definite D call. The V and J ends lost 0 bases and 0 bases respectively, with 7 bases between them. The germline V gene has CDR1 SGHRS and CDR2 YFSETQ. The CDR3 is 15 residues long.

This chain joins TRBV4-1 and TRBJ1-5, with a weak D call TRBD1 (5 bases). CDR1 is MGHRA, CDR2 YSYEKL, per germline. V lost 4 bases, J lost 0 bases, and 13 bases lay in between. The CDR3 extends over 16 amino acids. CDR3 DNA: TGCGCCAGCAGCCCGACAGAGTGGGATAGCAATCAGCCCCAGCATTTT. It specifies CASSPTEWDSNQPQHF.

The J gene is TRBJ2-7, the V gene TRBV5-4, with TRBD1 matching 7 bases. The CDR3 runs 14 residues. Per the germline V gene, CDR1 is SGHNT and CDR2 is YYREEE (reference sequence). V was clipped by 4 bases and J by 6 bases; unmatched bases: 10. Here the CDR3 reads CASSRDSSRGEQYF. The CDR3 nucleotides read TGTGCCAGCAGCCGGGACAGCTCTAGGGGCGAGCAGTACTTC.

This sequence joins TRBV2 and TRBJ2-5, with TRBD2 identical over 7 bases. Trimming removed 7 bases from V and 0 bases from J; junction bases left unmatched: 2. The CDR3 has 13 residues. Germline V gene sequence: CDR1 SNHLY, CDR2 FYNNEI. CDR3 sequence: CASTGRDQETQYF. In DNA form, the CDR3 reads TGTGCCAGCACGGGGAGGGACCAAGAGACCCAGTACTTC. The entire variable domain, with the rest obtained from reference TRBV2 and TRBJ2-5, is as follows: EPEVTQTPSHQVTQMGQEVILRCVPISNHLYFYWYRQILGQKVEFLVSFYNNEISEKSEIFDDQFSVERPDGSNFTLKIRSTKLEDSAMYFCASTGRDQETQYFGPGTRLLVL.